These 19 T cell receptor beta chains were sequenced from one sample in a study of shared clonotypes between healthy human individuals. Naive CD8 cells comprised CD45RO-negative, CCR7-positively selected cells, excluding terminally differentiated effector memory CD45RA+ cells. Method: immunoSEQ multiplex PCR; TCRdb's copy keeps in-frame clones and lacks some. The repertoire consists of about 2,200,000 clones, with about 92% occurring once and the leading ten covering approximately 1.7%. Input material: naive CD8+ T cells from PBMCs. The receptors come from a man aged 18 to 30 in good health. Some clones in this sample may be carry-over from other donors' samples.

The DNA for the CDR3 is TGTGCCAGCAGCTTTGAGTCACCGCAGCGGGGACCTTACAATGAGCAGTTCTTC. As protein: CASSFESPQRGPYNEQFF. The chain uses TRBV11-2 and TRBJ2-1; 7 positions match TRBD2. J lost 4 bases, V lost 3 bases, and 15 bases had no gene match. This CDR3 comprises 18 residues. Germline CDR1 is SGHAT and CDR2 is FQNNGV.

This chain links TRBV28 with TRBJ2-7; TRBD1 aligns across 8 bases. The CDR3 has 14 amino acids. The germline gives CDR1 MDHEN, CDR2 SYDVKM. The V and J ends lost 3 bases and 7 bases, in that order; junction bases with no gene match: 8. CDR3 DNA sequence: TGTGCCAGCAGTTTGGACGGGACAGGCAGGGAGCAGTACTTC. It encodes CASSLDGTGREQYF.

The V call is TRBV7-8, the J call TRBJ2-1, with 9 bases that match TRBD1. Per the germline V gene, CDR1 is SGHVS and CDR2 is FQNEAQ. Losses at the gene ends were 4 bases for V and 4 bases for J; bases not matched to a gene: 11. The CDR3 consists of 17 residues. CDR3 protein: CASSSRRTGVLYNEQFF. CDR3 DNA: TGTGCCAGCAGCTCCCGTAGGACAGGGGTCCTTTACAATGAGCAGTTCTTC.

V and J are TRBV27 and TRBJ2-7, with 11 bases matching TRBD2. This CDR3 region has 13 residues. The V segment lost 8 bases and the J segment 3 bases; nucleotides outside the gene matches: 3. Germline values: CDR1 MNHEY, CDR2 SMNVEV (reference sequence). The CDR3 DNA sequence: TGTGCCAGCGGGACTAGCGGATTCTACGAGCAGTACTTC. As protein: CASGTSGFYEQYF.

Comment on this clone: The same CDR3 can be traced to other DNA sequences in this sample. The chain is built from TRBV27 and TRBJ1-1; D is possibly TRBD1 (6 bases). Germline CDR1 is MNHEY and CDR2 is SMNVEV (reference sequence). V dropped 0 bases and J dropped 1 base, with 9 bases sitting between them. The CDR3 sequence is 15 residues long. In DNA form, the CDR3 reads TGTGCCAGCAGTTTATCCTGGGGGGCGAACACTGAAGCTTTCTTT. It yields the protein CASSLSWGANTEAFF.

The chain recombines TRBV28 with TRBJ2-7; tentatively, D is TRBD2 (6 bases). The germline gives CDR1 MDHEN, CDR2 SYDVKM. This CDR3 comprises 15 residues. The V and J ends lost 5 bases and 2 bases respectively, with 16 bases between them. Here the CDR3 DNA reads TGTGCCAGCAGTACCCTACGGGGGATTACCTACGAGCAGTACTTC. Protein: CASSTLRGITYEQYF.

This chain links TRBV2 with TRBJ1-1; D is undetermined. The length of the CDR3 is 14 residues. Trimming stripped 6 bases from V and 10 bases from J, with 21 bases between. CDR1 SNHLY and CDR2 FYNNEI come from the germline V gene. Here the CDR3 reads CASRGTGSSHAAFF. CDR3 nucleotide sequence: TGTGCCAGCAGGGGTACGGGAAGTTCCCATGCAGCTTTCTTT.

The V and J genes are TRBV5-1 and TRBJ1-2; 7 bases match TRBD1. The CDR3 is 15 residues long. After removal of 0 bases from V and 4 bases from J, the junction contained 6 bases not matched to a gene. CDR1 and CDR2 (germline): SGHRS, YFSETQ. The CDR3 sequence is CASSLGRGGTYGYTF. CDR3 coding DNA: TGCGCCAGCAGCTTGGGTAGAGGGGGCACCTATGGCTACACCTTC.

This chain links TRBV28 with TRBJ2-6, with 8 bases matching TRBD1. Per the germline V gene, CDR1 is MDHEN and CDR2 is SYDVKM. V gave up 6 bases and J gave up 0 bases; unmatched junction bases: 7. CDR3 length: 17 residues. This CDR3 is CASSTRGQVSGANVLTF. CDR3 nucleotide sequence: TGTGCCAGCAGCACCAGGGGACAGGTCTCTGGGGCCAACGTCCTGACTTTC.

The chain couples TRBV7-9 to TRBJ2-3, with unresolved D. Germline V lookup: CDR1 SEHNR, CDR2 FQNEAQ (reference sequence). Trimming took off 5 bases at V and 0 bases at J, with 12 bases between the two ends. The CDR3 is 15 amino acids. CDR3 loop: CASSLNPVSTDTQYF. CDR3 coding DNA: TGTGCCAGCAGCCTGAACCCGGTTAGCACAGATACGCAGTATTTT.

This chain links TRBV29-1 with TRBJ2-1; 11 bases align to TRBD2. Germline V lookup: CDR1 SQVTM, CDR2 ANQGSEA. CDR3 length equals 13 residues. Losses at the gene ends were 6 bases for V and 7 bases for J; bases not matched to a gene: 5. CDR3 bases: TGCAGCGTAGTAGCGGGAGGGCGGAATGAGCAGTTCTTC. It specifies CSVVAGGRNEQFF.

The chain joins TRBV27 to TRBJ1-2, with 8 nucleotides matching TRBD1. The ends lost 8 bases at V and 4 bases at J; junction bases unmatched: 9. Germline V gene sequence: CDR1 MNHEY, CDR2 SMNVEV (reference sequence). This CDR3 has 14 amino acids. This CDR3 is CASYSEGTGYGYTF. CDR3 coding DNA: TGTGCCAGCTACTCTGAAGGGACAGGCTATGGCTACACCTTC.

CDR3 nucleotides: TGTGCCAGCAGTATCAGACAGGGTTCGAGCACCGGGGAGCTGTTTTTT. Residues: CASSIRQGSSTGELFF. The chain links TRBV27 to TRBJ2-2; TRBD1 agrees at 7 bases. The CDR3 runs to 16 residues. Germline CDR1 MNHEY, CDR2 SMNVEV (reference sequence). The V segment lost 5 bases and the J segment 4 bases; nucleotides outside the gene matches: 10.

This clone was seen only once. This chain links TRBV4-1 with TRBJ2-5, with D perhaps matching TRBD1 (6 bases). Trimming removed 1 base from V and 5 bases from J, with 20 bases in between. Germline V gene data show CDR1 as MGHRA and CDR2 as YSYEKL. The CDR3 has 17 amino acids. CDR3 nucleotide sequence: TGCGCCAGCAGCCAAGCAGGCGTCCGAACAGGGTTGGAGACCCAGTACTTC. Encoded protein: CASSQAGVRTGLETQYF.

The chain links TRBV7-9 to TRBJ1-2, with 7 bases lining up with TRBD1. The CDR3 is 14 residues long. After removal of 4 bases from V and 3 bases from J, the junction contained 5 bases not matched to a gene. Germline values: CDR1 SEHNR, CDR2 FQNEAQ (reference sequence). CDR3 DNA sequence: TGTGCCAGCAGCTCCGGACAGGCATACTATGGCTACACCTTC. As protein: CASSSGQAYYGYTF.

This sequence joins TRBV7-9 and TRBJ2-7, with 9 bases matching TRBD1. After removal of 5 bases from V and 11 bases from J, the junction contained 4 bases not matched to a gene. The V gene's germline CDR1 is SEHNR and CDR2 FQNEAQ (reference sequence). This CDR3 has 11 residues. The chain's CDR3 is CASSPGDREYF. The CDR3 nucleotides read TGTGCCAGCAGCCCGGGGGACAGGGAGTACTTC.

This clone appeared a single time. The rearrangement joins TRBV6-4 to TRBJ2-3; 7 bases fit TRBD1. Losses at the gene ends were 5 bases for V and 0 bases for J; bases not matched to a gene: 2. Germline lookup yields CDR1 MRHNA and CDR2 SNTAGT. The length of the CDR3 is 14 residues. Here the CDR3 reads CASSPGQSTDTQYF. The CDR3 DNA reads as TGTGCCAGCAGTCCGGGACAGAGCACAGATACGCAGTATTTT.

DNA for the CDR3: TGCGCCAGCAGCTTGACCGACAGGGGGCGAACTGAAGCTTTCTTT. Residues: CASSLTDRGRTEAFF. The chain joins TRBV5-1 to TRBJ1-1; 10 bases line up with TRBD1. The CDR3 spans 15 residues. With V trimmed by 1 base and J by 5 bases, 5 bases remained unmatched. The germline V gene has CDR1 SGHRS and CDR2 YFSETQ. Looking up the rest from reference TRBV5-1 and TRBJ1-1 gives the full variable domain: KAGVTQTPRYLIKTRGQQVTLSCSPISGHRSVSWYQQTPGQGLQFLFEYFSETQRNKGNFPGRFSGRQFSNSRSEMNVSTLELGDSALYLCASSLTDRGRTEAFFGQGTRLTVV.

This clone was recorded a few times. This rearrangement joins TRBV18 to TRBJ1-1; TRBD1 matches at 7 bases. Germline V gene sequence: CDR1 KGHSH, CDR2 LQKENI. V lost 5 bases to trimming and J lost 4 bases; unmatched junction nucleotides: 13. The CDR3 spans 16 residues. CDR3 nucleotide sequence: TGTGCCAGCTCATCCAACAGGGGCCGCGCAGGCACTGAAGCTTTCTTT. Its protein is CASSSNRGRAGTEAFF.